This T cell receptor beta chain was sequenced for a study of Tregs in tolerant kidney transplant recipients. TCRdb's copy holds only in-frame clones and misses some; the assay was immunoSEQ multiplex PCR. This repertoire includes about 52,000 clones. General study findings and limits: The most relevant donor-specific Treg TCRbeta repertoire apparently came from expansion with activated donor B cells.

Regarding this clone: Its antigen is not known. The read falls 3 residues short of the CDR3 end, and the missing part is taken from the germline J gene.

V was pared by 3 bases and J by 6 bases, with 3 bases of the junction left unmatched. Germline V gene lookup returns CDR1 SGHTA and CDR2 FQGNSA. This CDR3 has 13 amino acids. The receptor's source is a human donor who received a combined kidney and bone marrow transplant. The chain links TRBV7-2 to TRBJ1-2; 8 positions match TRBD1. The sample in question was CD4+ T cells from blood, obtained before the transplant. CDR3 protein: CASSFDRGDGYTF. CDR3 bases read: TGTGCCAGCAGCTTCGACAGGGGTGATGGC.